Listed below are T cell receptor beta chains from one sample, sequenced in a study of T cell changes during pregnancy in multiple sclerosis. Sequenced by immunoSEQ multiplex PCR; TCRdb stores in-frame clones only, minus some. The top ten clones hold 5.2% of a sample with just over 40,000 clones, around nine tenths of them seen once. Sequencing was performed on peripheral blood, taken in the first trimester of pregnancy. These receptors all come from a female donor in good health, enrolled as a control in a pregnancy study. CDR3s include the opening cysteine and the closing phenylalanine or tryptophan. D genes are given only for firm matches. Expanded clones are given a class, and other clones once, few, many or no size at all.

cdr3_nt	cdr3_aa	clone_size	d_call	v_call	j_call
TGTGCCGGTTCGGAGGGTGGGGAGACCCAGTACTTC	CAGSEGGETQYF	.	.	TRBV7-9	TRBJ2-5
TGTGCCAGCAGCCGGGACAGGGGGCGGTACGCTGAAGCTTTCTTT	CASSRDRGRYAEAFF	.	TRBD1	TRBV7-9	TRBJ1-1
TGTGCCAGCACCCCGTCTAGCGGGAGGGTAAATGAGCAGTTCTTC	CASTPSSGRVNEQFF	.	TRBD2	TRBV6-1	TRBJ2-1
TGTGCCAGCAGTTTAGACAGGGCTCAGCCCCAGCATTTT	CASSLDRAQPQHF	few	TRBD1	TRBV7-2	TRBJ1-5
TGTGCCAGCAGCTCGAGGGGACTAGCAGAGACCCAGTACTTC	CASSSRGLAETQYF	.	TRBD2	TRBV7-2	TRBJ2-5
TGTGCCAGCAACGGTTTCGGAGATACGCAGTATTTT	CASNGFGDTQYF	.	.	TRBV6-5	TRBJ2-3
TGTGCCAGCAGTGAAAGGCAGGGCTACGAGCAGTACTTC	CASSERQGYEQYF	.	.	TRBV6-1	TRBJ2-7
TGTGCCAGCAGTAGACTAGCGGGAGCTGGAGATACGCAGTATTTT	CASSRLAGAGDTQYF	few	TRBD2	TRBV6-4	TRBJ2-3
TGTGCCAGCAGCCTTGGACTAGCGGGACCCTCCACCAATGAGCAGTTCTTC	CASSLGLAGPSTNEQFF	.	TRBD2	TRBV4-2	TRBJ2-1
TGCGCCAGCAGTGAGGGCAGCTACGAGCAGTACTTC	CASSEGSYEQYF	few	.	TRBV10-1	TRBJ2-7
TGTGCCAGTAGTCTCTCCGGGACAGGGGCTTCTTTT	CASSLSGTGASF	.	TRBD1	TRBV19	TRBJ1-3
TGTGCCAGCAGCTCCCTCGGCACAGATACGCAGTATTTT	CASSSLGTDTQYF	.	.	TRBV7-3	TRBJ2-3
TGTGCCAGCAGCGTAGAGAGTAGCGGGGGCGATACGCAGTATTTT	CASSVESSGGDTQYF	.	TRBD2	TRBV9	TRBJ2-3
TGTGCCAGCAGCCTGAGCGGGTTCAAAAACATTCAGTACTTC	CASSLSGFKNIQYF	.	.	TRBV5-6	TRBJ2-4
TGTGCCAGCAGCTTAGACGCAGGGCCCACCCGGGAGACCCAGTACTTC	CASSLDAGPTRETQYF	.	.	TRBV7-6	TRBJ2-5
TGTGCCAGCGGGCTCGGGACAGGGATTACCGGGGAGCTGTTTTTT	CASGLGTGITGELFF	.	TRBD1	TRBV27	TRBJ2-2
TGTGCCAGCAGCTTCCTATCGGGGGGGGACTATGGCTACACCTTC	CASSFLSGGDYGYTF	.	.	TRBV7-3	TRBJ1-2
TGTGCCAGTAGTGCGTGGACAGGGGGAGAAAAACTGTTTTTT	CASSAWTGGEKLFF	.	TRBD1	TRBV19	TRBJ1-4
TGTGCCAGGTTATGGCCAACTGAGGCTCCACGGGGAGATACGCAGTATTTT	CARLWPTEAPRGDTQYF	.	.	TRBV9	TRBJ2-3
TGTGCCAGTAGTATCCTAAGCGGGAGCCAAGAGACCCAGTACTTC	CASSILSGSQETQYF	.	TRBD2	TRBV19	TRBJ2-5
TGTGCCAGCAGCCAGCGGGAGCCTCACACAGATACGCAGTATTTT	CASSQREPHTDTQYF	.	TRBD2	TRBV4-2	TRBJ2-3
TGTGCCAGCAGTGTGGGCAACAGAGCCGGGCCCCAGCATTTT	CASSVGNRAGPQHF	.	.	TRBV25-1	TRBJ1-5
TGTGCCAGCTCACCAGGACAGGGTCAGGAGACCCAGTACTTC	CASSPGQGQETQYF	.	TRBD1	TRBV18	TRBJ2-5
TGTGCCAGTAGGACAAGTCAAGTGGATACGCAGTATTTT	CASRTSQVDTQYF	.	.	TRBV19	TRBJ2-3
TGCGCCAGCAGCACGGGCGGGGGAGCCAAAAACATTCAGTACTTC	CASSTGGGAKNIQYF	once	TRBD2	TRBV5-1	TRBJ2-4
TGTGCCAGCAGCGTGGGGCGGGAGGGCAGCGGGGATACGCAGTATTTT	CASSVGREGSGDTQYF	.	TRBD2	TRBV9	TRBJ2-3
TGTGCCAGCAGTTCAAGACTAGCGGGAGTTCTGGAGACCCAGTACTTC	CASSSRLAGVLETQYF	.	TRBD2	TRBV6-5	TRBJ2-5
TGCGCCAGCAGCGCCCGGGGAGGGGGGAACACTGAAGCTTTCTTT	CASSARGGGNTEAFF	medium-sized	.	TRBV4-1	TRBJ1-1
TGTGCCAGCAGTTTGGACATGAGAGGAAACACCATATATTTT	CASSLDMRGNTIYF	.	.	TRBV7-6	TRBJ1-3
TGTGCCAGCAGCATCTACTGGACAGGCGCGGAAGATACGCAGTATTTT	CASSIYWTGAEDTQYF	.	TRBD1	TRBV7-2	TRBJ2-3
TGTGCCAGTAGTATAAAGAGGACAGGGGGGAACAATGAGCAGTTCTTC	CASSIKRTGGNNEQFF	once	TRBD1	TRBV19	TRBJ2-1
TGTGCCAGCAGTGCCGGGACTCTACAGCATGAGCAGTTCTTC	CASSAGTLQHEQFF	.	.	TRBV6-4	TRBJ2-1
TGTGCCAGCAGCGTAGAGGCGGGGGGCCGGGACGAGCAGTACTTC	CASSVEAGGRDEQYF	.	TRBD2	TRBV9	TRBJ2-7
TGTGCCAGCAGCGCAGGGACAGTTCCCTCACCCCTCCACTTT	CASSAGTVPSPLHF	.	TRBD1	TRBV9	TRBJ1-6
TGTGCCAGCAGTCAGCGGTGGGGAGAGACCCAGTACTTC	CASSQRWGETQYF	.	.	TRBV27	TRBJ2-5
TGTGCCAGCAGTGACAACTTTGAATTATACAATGAGCAGTTCTTC	CASSDNFELYNEQFF	.	.	TRBV6-4	TRBJ2-1
TGCGCCAGCAGTCCTTCAGGGGTAGACACTGAAGCTTTCTTT	CASSPSGVDTEAFF	.	.	TRBV4-1	TRBJ1-1
TGTGCCAGCAGCCTGGACAGGTTCCCCTCCTACGAGCAGTACTTC	CASSLDRFPSYEQYF	.	TRBD1	TRBV14	TRBJ2-7
TGTGCCAGCAGCCCCCGAGCGGAACACAATGAGCAGTTCTTC	CASSPRAEHNEQFF	.	.	TRBV9	TRBJ2-1
TGTGCCAGCAGCTCAACCAGCGGCGGCGTCCATGAGCAGTTCTTC	CASSSTSGGVHEQFF	.	.	TRBV11-2	TRBJ2-1
TGTGCCAGCAGCTTGTCAGGGGTAAATCAGCCCCAGCATTTT	CASSLSGVNQPQHF	.	.	TRBV5-6	TRBJ1-5
TGTGCCAGCAGTTCCCGACTAGCGGGGGACAGGGATACGCAGTATTTT	CASSSRLAGDRDTQYF	.	TRBD2	TRBV6-5	TRBJ2-3
TGTGCCAGCAGCTGGACAGCACCGAATTCACCCCTCCACTTT	CASSWTAPNSPLHF	.	.	TRBV11-2	TRBJ1-6
TGCGCCAGCCGTGCCCCCCCACCGGGACAGCGGTTTTTTTTTGGGACCCAGTACTTC	CASRAPPPGQRFFFGTQYF	once	TRBD1	TRBV5-1	TRBJ2-5
TGTGCCAGCGGCTCTTTACGCGAGGGCGCAGCCAAAAACATTCAGTACTTC	CASGSLREGAAKNIQYF	.	.	TRBV28	TRBJ2-4
TGTGCCACCACTGGACAGACTTACACCGGGGAGCTGTTTTTT	CATTGQTYTGELFF	.	.	TRBV6-1	TRBJ2-2
TGCGCCAGCAGCTTGGGGTGGCCAGCGGGGGGGCGGGGCCATGAGCAGTTCTTC	CASSLGWPAGGRGHEQFF	.	TRBD2	TRBV5-1	TRBJ2-1
TGTGCCAGCAGCCCGGCCCGGGGTGGTGAAGCTTTCTTT	CASSPARGGEAFF	.	.	TRBV5-4	TRBJ1-1
TGTGCCACCGACTATAGGGGGCGTCCCATAACCGCTTACAATGAGCAGTTCTTC	CATDYRGRPITAYNEQFF	once	TRBD1	TRBV7-9	TRBJ2-1
TGCGCCAGCAGCCAAGATCCTAGCGGTCCTTACGAGCAGTACTTC	CASSQDPSGPYEQYF	.	TRBD2	TRBV4-3	TRBJ2-7
TGCAGTGCTAGGGGGGGGAATGGCTACACCTTC	CSARGGNGYTF	.	.	TRBV20-1	TRBJ1-2
TGTGCCAGCAGTCCCCGCAGGGGAGACACCGGGGAGCTGTTTTTT	CASSPRRGDTGELFF	.	.	TRBV6-6	TRBJ2-2
TGCGCCAGCAGCTTCGGGCAGGGGGCGAGCGGCTACACCTTC	CASSFGQGASGYTF	.	TRBD1	TRBV5-1	TRBJ1-2
TGTGCCAGCAGTTTATGGAAAGTAGCGACAGGAGTTTCACCCCTCCACTTT	CASSLWKVATGVSPLHF	few	.	TRBV27	TRBJ1-6
TGCGCCAGCAGCCAACGTGGACTGGCATATGGCTACACCTTC	CASSQRGLAYGYTF	.	.	TRBV4-1	TRBJ1-2
TGTGCCAGCAGCGCCAAATCCCTTGACCCGAGGGATACGCAGTATTTT	CASSAKSLDPRDTQYF	.	.	TRBV9	TRBJ2-3
TGTGCCAGCAGCCAAGAGTACGGGAGCACAGATACGCAGTATTTT	CASSQEYGSTDTQYF	medium-sized	.	TRBV4-2	TRBJ2-3
TGCGCCAGCAGCTTGACCCCGGGACTAGCGGGGGCCCTGGATGAGCAGTTCTTC	CASSLTPGLAGALDEQFF	.	TRBD2	TRBV5-1	TRBJ2-1